The 20 T cell receptor beta chains given below trace back to one sample, sequenced in a study of PD-L1 blockade in urothelial cancer. Assay: immunoSEQ multiplex PCR; the TCRdb copy retains only in-frame clones and omits some. This table has 40,000 to 60,000 clones, about four fifths appearing once. Documented time point: pretreatment peripheral blood. The sequencing used PBMCs, collected around atezolizumab (anti-PD-L1) treatment. The source of these receptors is a man between 65 and 85 years old with urothelial cancer.

The sample holds a few counts of this clone. V is TRBV28 and J is TRBJ1-5, with D tentatively TRBD1 (5 bases). The CDR3 has 15 amino acids. The V end was cut by 6 bases, the J end by 5 bases, with 17 bases between. In germline, CDR1 is MDHEN, CDR2 SYDVKM. The CDR3 region is CASSPGTAGDQPQHF. Here the CDR3 DNA reads TGTGCCAGCAGCCCCGGGACGGCGGGGGATCAGCCCCAGCATTTT.

This rearrangement joins TRBV2 to TRBJ2-7, with 11 bases that match TRBD2. V gave up 7 bases and J gave up 5 bases; unmatched junction bases: 10. The CDR3 has 15 residues. CDR1 and CDR2 (germline): SNHLY, FYNNEI. CDR3 residues: CASTRIAGGPDEQYF. The CDR3 nucleotides read TGTGCCAGCACCAGAATAGCGGGAGGGCCTGACGAGCAGTACTTC.

V is TRBV28 and J is TRBJ2-1; TRBD2 matches 14 bases. V lost 2 bases, J lost 8 bases, and 11 bases stayed unmatched. There are 18 residues in the CDR3. CDR1 is MDHEN, CDR2 SYDVKM, per germline. The CDR3 region has the DNA TGTGCCAGCAGTTTAGGACAGGGGCAGACTAGCGGGAGGGATGAGCAGTTCTTC. This encodes CASSLGQGQTSGRDEQFF.

This clone was seen more than once but under ten times. This rearrangement joins TRBV15 to TRBJ2-1, with TRBD2 matching over 12 bases. The germline CDR1 and CDR2 sequences are LNHNV and YYDKDF (reference sequence). The CDR3 loop spans 17 amino acids. V lost 0 bases to trimming and J lost 4 bases; unmatched junction nucleotides: 4. This CDR3 reads CATSREASGRGYNEQFF. The CDR3 coding sequence is TGTGCCACCAGCAGAGAGGCTAGCGGGAGGGGGTACAATGAGCAGTTCTTC.

The chain recombines TRBV5-6 with TRBJ1-2, with D possibly being TRBD1 (6 bases). CDR1 SGHDT and CDR2 YYEEEE come from the germline V gene. V shed 5 bases and J shed 7 bases, with 15 bases lying between them. The CDR3 loop spans 13 amino acids. The CDR3 nucleotides read TGTGCCAGCAGGCTAGGGGGAACGGGTGGCTACACCTTC. Its protein is CASRLGGTGGYTF.

For the CDR3, the DNA is TGTGCCTGGAACAGGGGGCCGGAGAGTGAAAAACTGTTTTTT. Protein: CAWNRGPESEKLFF. The chain carries TRBV30 and TRBJ1-4, with 9 nucleotides matching TRBD1. The junction had 7 bases not matched to a gene; V was cut back by 4 bases and J by 7 bases. The CDR3 sequence is 14 residues long. From germline, CDR1 is GTSNPN and CDR2 SVGIG (reference sequence).

The chain carries TRBV6-1 and TRBJ1-5; D uncertain. CDR3 length: 14 amino acids. The germline V gene has CDR1 MNHNS and CDR2 SASEGT. With 8 bases removed from V and 5 bases from J, the gap between germline ends came to 16 bases. CDR3 residues: CASGKGEQDQPQHF. CDR3 coding DNA: TGTGCCAGCGGAAAGGGAGAGCAGGATCAGCCCCAGCATTTT.

The chain employs TRBV19 and TRBJ1-2, with a possible D match to TRBD1 (5 bases). The CDR3 is 11 residues long. V was trimmed by 6 bases and J by 8 bases, leaving 10 bases between them. Germline assignment: CDR1 LNHDA and CDR2 SQIVND (reference sequence). The CDR3 protein is CASRRGEGYTF. The CDR3 bases are TGTGCCAGTAGGCGGGGGGAAGGCTACACCTTC.

This chain connects TRBV11-2 to TRBJ2-1, with D perhaps TRBD1 (7 bases). CDR3 size: 17 residues. CDR1 and CDR2 from the germline V gene are SGHAT and FQNNGV. V was trimmed by 5 bases and J by 7 bases, leaving 24 bases between them. In nucleotides, the CDR3 is TGTGCCAGCAGCGTAAAGTTAGGGGGCGCGGGATCAAATGAGCAGTTCTTC. It translates to CASSVKLGGAGSNEQFF.

V gene TRBV7-2 combines with J gene TRBJ1-2, with unresolved D. The CDR3 consists of 12 residues. V lost 3 bases, J lost 0 bases, and 2 bases lay in between. Germline V gene lookup returns CDR1 SGHTA and CDR2 FQGNSA. The CDR3: CASSFTNYGYTF. CDR3 sequence (DNA): TGTGCCAGCAGCTTTACTAACTATGGCTACACCTTC.

The rearrangement links TRBV5-1 to TRBJ2-7; no reliable D call. The germline V gene encodes CDR1 SGHRS and CDR2 YFSETQ. CDR3 size: 14 residues. V gave up 0 bases and J gave up 0 bases, with 7 bases separating them. The CDR3 spells CASSLAASSYEQYF. The CDR3, as DNA: TGCGCCAGCAGCTTGGCAGCGAGCTCCTACGAGCAGTACTTC.

This clone occurred a few times. The chain uses TRBV27 and TRBJ1-1, with 12 positions matching TRBD1. This CDR3 contains 16 residues. V lost 6 bases to trimming and J lost 6 bases; unmatched junction nucleotides: 11. Germline loops: CDR1 MNHEY, CDR2 SMNVEV (reference sequence). The CDR3 DNA follows: TGTGCCAGCAGCCTCGCCGTGGGACAGGGGGCTTCTGAAGCTTTCTTT. Encoded protein: CASSLAVGQGASEAFF.

This chain uses TRBV15 with TRBJ2-4; D perhaps matches TRBD2 (6 bases). The germline V gene encodes CDR1 LNHNV and CDR2 YYDKDF (reference sequence). V lost 5 bases, J lost 0 bases, and 14 bases lay in between. CDR3 length: 16 amino acids. CDR3 sequence (DNA): TGTGCCACCAGCCGGGGCGGGGTGTTAGCCAAAAACATTCAGTACTTC. Encoded protein: CATSRGGVLAKNIQYF.

The chain carries TRBV2 and TRBJ1-2, with TRBD1 matching 9 bases. This CDR3 has 16 residues. Trimming took 0 bases from V and 5 from J; bases not matched to a gene: 7. Germline CDR1 reads SNHLY; CDR2 reads FYNNEI. The CDR3 loop is CASSEADRGYAYGYTF. DNA for the CDR3: TGTGCCAGCAGTGAAGCAGACAGGGGGTATGCTTATGGCTACACCTTC.

This clone has just a few counts. The rearrangement links TRBV5-1 to TRBJ2-7; 11 nucleotides match TRBD1. Germline V gives CDR1 SGHRS, CDR2 YFSETQ. CDR3 length equals 15 residues. V lost 4 bases and J lost 1; bases outside the gene matches: 4. CDR3 in amino acids: CASSPGTGGSYEQYF. CDR3 DNA sequence: TGCGCCAGCAGCCCTGGGACAGGGGGTTCCTACGAGCAGTACTTC.

V and J are TRBV28 and TRBJ1-1; 10 bases align to TRBD1. The V segment lost 2 bases and the J segment 7 bases; nucleotides outside the gene matches: 7. This CDR3 has 15 amino acids. The germline V gene encodes CDR1 MDHEN and CDR2 SYDVKM. The CDR3 protein is CASSLGGQGTSEAFF. CDR3 nucleotide sequence: TGTGCCAGCAGTTTAGGGGGACAGGGGACGAGTGAAGCTTTCTTT.

The V and J genes are TRBV7-3 and TRBJ2-6; tentative D call: TRBD2 (6 bases). Trimming stripped 6 bases from V and 2 bases from J, with 14 bases between. CDR1 is SGHTA and CDR2 is FQGTGA in the germline V gene. This CDR3 is 16 amino acids long. The CDR3 coding sequence is TGTGCCAGCAGTCGCAAACTAGCTGCTGGGGCCAACGTCCTGACTTTC. This translates into CASSRKLAAGANVLTF. Using reference TRBV7-3 and TRBJ2-6 for the parts outside the CDR3, the full variable domain is GAGVSQTPSNKVTEKGKYVELRCDPISGHTALYWYRQSLGQGPEFLIYFQGTGAADDSGLPNDRFFAVRPEGSVSTLKIQRTERGDSAVYLCASSRKLAAGANVLTFGAGSRLTVL.

V usage is TRBV15 and J usage is TRBJ2-7; TRBD1 might be the D (6 bases). Germline V lookup: CDR1 LNHNV, CDR2 YYDKDF (reference sequence). The CDR3 is 17 residues long. The V end was cut by 0 bases, the J end by 6 bases, with 21 bases between. CDR3 sequence: CATSRDRKGVRGSEQYF. The CDR3 nucleotides are TGTGCCACCAGCAGAGATAGGAAGGGGGTAAGAGGGAGCGAGCAGTACTTC.

The CDR3 DNA reads TGCGCCAGCAGCCCAATACAGGGTAACTATGGCTACACCTTC. Residues: CASSPIQGNYGYTF. The chain joins TRBV4-1 to TRBJ1-2; possible D gene TRBD1, 6 bases. Trimming shortened V by 4 bases and J by 1 base, and 10 bases separated the two germline ends. The V gene's germline CDR1 is MGHRA and CDR2 YSYEKL. This CDR3 has 14 residues.

This clone was recorded once. This sequence joins TRBV6-6 and TRBJ1-1; no firm D call. V gave up 5 bases and J gave up 5 bases, with 12 bases separating them. This CDR3 is built from 13 residues. Germline V gene data show CDR1 as MNHNY and CDR2 as SVGAGI (reference sequence). CDR3 amino acids: CASSPQALTEAFF. CDR3 sequence (DNA): TGTGCCAGCAGTCCCCAGGCGTTGACTGAAGCTTTCTTT.